This T cell receptor (beta chain) stems from a study of OX40 agonist ivuxolimab in advanced cancers. In the study overall: Patients achieving partial responses numbered three: one hepatocellular carcinoma case and two cutaneous melanoma cases. Points from the study as a whole: Blood T cells, both CD4+ and CD8+, expanded clonally by week 6 at 0.1 to 3.0 mg/kg. Relatively little clonal expansion, among the lowest observed, appeared in partial responders at 0.1-3.0 mg/kg.

Turning to this clone: Its antigen is as yet unknown.

V lost 0 bases, J lost 0 bases, and 9 bases lay in between. Germline values: CDR1 GTSNPN, CDR2 SVGIG (reference sequence). CDR3 size: 16 residues. Profiled with immunoSEQ multiplex PCR; TCRdb holds only in-frame clones, not every one. The data hold 70,000 to 95,000 clones, with approximately 91% observed a single time. Sequenced here: CD4+ or CD8+ T cells sorted from blood, sampled in a trial of the OX40 agonist ivuxolimab. The sequence derives from an adult with an advanced solid tumor such as melanoma, head and neck, liver or kidney cancer. The rearrangement links TRBV30 to TRBJ2-6; D remains unclear. The CDR3: CAWSVWLSSGANVLTF. The CDR3 coding sequence is TGTGCCTGGAGTGTGTGGCTGAGCTCTGGGGCCAACGTCCTGACTTTC.